This T cell receptor (beta chain) was found in a study of monozygotic twins with inflammatory bowel disease. Regarding the study as a whole: Immunosuppressive treatment differences may have increased patient repertoire variability.

Germline V lookup: CDR1 MDHEN, CDR2 SYDVKM. There are 13 residues in the CDR3. Each UMI harboured a 6-nucleotide sample barcode and was appended via template switching. Using the 5' RACE reads, TCRdb records one entry per CDR3 protein without DNA. The listing records approximately 330,000 distinct CDR3 sequences. Details on this clonotype: Its antigen remains unidentified.

What was sequenced was blood. This receptor was identified in a human donor with ulcerative colitis or Crohn's disease, or a healthy co-twin of an affected twin (not recorded which). V is TRBV28 and J is TRBJ2-3; the TRBD1 assignment by TCRdb is unverifiable without DNA. CDR3 protein: CASSMTVSDTQYF. Variable domain in full (rest from reference TRBV28 and TRBJ2-3): DVKVTQSSRYLVKRTGEKVFLECVQDMDHENMFWYRQDPGLGLRLIYFSYDVKMKEKGDIPEGYSVSREKKERFSLILESASTNQTSMYLCASSMTVSDTQYFGPGTRLTVL.